This section outlines one T cell receptor beta chain sequence together with its context. Authors' data handling: Estimates of nucleated cell counts were drawn from the amplification of reference gene primers. TCRdb keeps only in-frame clones here, not all; method: immunoSEQ multiplex PCR. V, J and clone size reflect that table, while D and trimming were determined from the DNA. The sample consists of 210,000 or so clones, approximately 84% of them appearing once. CDR3 length equals 13 residues. Germline loops: CDR1 MDHEN, CDR2 SYDVKM. The V end was cut by 6 bases, the J end by 1 base, with 6 bases between. These data are taken from a study of blood T cell repertoires in COVID-19. Across the study: Samples of COVID-19 (acute and convalescent) were obtained from the United States, Italy and Spain. Sources were T cells, B-cell-depleted T cells, or PBMCs; the material itself was cDNA or gDNA.

Material for sequencing was peripheral blood. The sequence derives from a woman aged 50 to 60 with active or convalescent COVID-19. V usage is TRBV28 and J usage is TRBJ2-2; D is ambiguous. CDR3 coding DNA: TGTGCCAGCAGCTCCTTGAACACCGGGGAGCTGTTTTTT. Encoded protein: CASSSLNTGELFF. Full variable domain (missing parts from reference TRBV28 and TRBJ2-2): DVKVTQSSRYLVKRTGEKVFLECVQDMDHENMFWYRQDPGLGLRLIYFSYDVKMKEKGDIPEGYSVSREKKERFSLILESASTNQTSMYLCASSSLNTGELFFGEGSRLTVL.